These 29 T cell receptor beta chains were sequenced from one sample in a study of blood T cell repertoires in COVID-19. Clones were sequenced by immunoSEQ multiplex PCR, and TCRdb holds only the in-frame ones, with some missing. The data contain 50,000 to 60,000 clones, about 83% of them singletons. Sequencing was done on a sample of peripheral blood. All receptors come from a man aged 35-49 years with acute or convalescent COVID-19.

The chain recombines TRBV9 with TRBJ2-7; D is ambiguous. Germline CDR1 and CDR2: SGDLS and YYNGEE. The CDR3 runs to 13 residues. V dropped 0 bases and J dropped 6 bases, with 10 bases sitting between them. Written as DNA, the CDR3 is TGTGCCAGCAGCGTAGGCCCGGGTCTCGAGCAGTACTTC. Its protein is CASSVGPGLEQYF.

The chain uses TRBV7-9 and TRBJ1-4, with 10 bases that match TRBD1. The CDR3 has 17 amino acids. V shed 5 bases and J 0 bases; nucleotides not matched to a gene: 6. The V gene's germline CDR1 is SEHNR and CDR2 FQNEAQ (reference sequence). CDR3 amino acids: CASSHGQGGTTNEKLFF. In nucleotides, the CDR3 is TGTGCCAGCAGCCATGGACAGGGGGGCACAACTAATGAAAAACTGTTTTTT.

The V gene is TRBV5-6, the J gene TRBJ2-1, with 7 nucleotides matching TRBD1. Germline V gene data show CDR1 as SGHDT and CDR2 as YYEEEE. This CDR3 has 15 residues. V trimming: 2 bases; J trimming: 3 bases; junction bases outside the gene matches: 5. CDR3: CASSFRDRVYNEQFF. The CDR3 DNA follows: TGTGCCAGCAGCTTCCGAGACAGGGTCTACAATGAGCAGTTCTTC.

The chain carries TRBV7-9 and TRBJ2-3, with 9 bases matching TRBD1. CDR3 size: 15 residues. Per the germline V gene, CDR1 is SEHNR and CDR2 is FQNEAQ (reference sequence). J lost 3 bases, V lost 4 bases, and 5 bases had no gene match. The CDR3 region has the DNA TGTGCCAGCAGCTGGGGACAGGGAAGTACAGATACGCAGTATTTT. Translation gives CASSWGQGSTDTQYF.

V gene TRBV10-3 combines with J gene TRBJ2-1; perhaps TRBD2 as D (5 bases). Per germline, CDR1 ENHRY and CDR2 SYGVKD. The germline V and J ends were trimmed by 4 bases and 1 base, with 11 bases remaining between them. This CDR3 spans 15 amino acids. The CDR3 DNA reads TGTGCCATCAGTGGTTCAGCGGCTTCCTACAATGAGCAGTTCTTC. This gives the protein CAISGSAASYNEQFF.

V gene TRBV4-2 combines with J gene TRBJ1-2, with D possibly TRBD1 on 5 matching bases. This CDR3 spans 15 amino acids. CDR1 and CDR2 from the germline V gene are LGHNA and YNFKEQ. The germline V and J ends were trimmed by 6 bases and 8 bases, with 22 bases remaining between them. The CDR3 DNA reads as TGTGCCAGCAGGCCCCGGGAGGGGACCGAGGGGGGCTACACCTTC. Translated: CASRPREGTEGGYTF.

This clone was counted a single time. The chain's CDR3 is CASSQGGGSSDTQYF. Written as DNA, the CDR3 is TGCGCCAGCAGCCAAGGGGGGGGAAGTTCCGATACGCAGTATTTT. The rearrangement links TRBV4-1 to TRBJ2-3; 7 bases are a match to TRBD2. CDR3 length equals 15 residues. Germline loops: CDR1 MGHRA, CDR2 YSYEKL. With 1 base clipped from V and 6 bases from J, the junction kept 7 bases outside the gene matches.

V is TRBV10-3 and J is TRBJ1-4; D is undetermined. CDR3 length: 15 residues. The germline CDR1 and CDR2 sequences are ENHRY and SYGVKD. Deletions cut 0 bases from V and 2 bases from J, with 7 bases between. In DNA form, the CDR3 reads TGTGCCATCAGTGAGTCTCCTCCGACTAATGAAAAACTGTTTTTT. Amino acid sequence: CAISESPPTNEKLFF.

The CDR3 sequence is CASSLRGGRLSGNTIYF. The CDR3 DNA follows: TGTGCCAGCAGCCTCCGGGGGGGACGCCTCTCTGGAAACACCATATATTTT. This chain joins TRBV5-6 and TRBJ1-3; maybe TRBD1 (5 bases). From germline, CDR1 is SGHDT and CDR2 YYEEEE. Trimming removed 4 bases at V and 0 bases at J, with 17 bases between. CDR3 size: 17 residues.

The rearrangement links TRBV5-5 to TRBJ1-5, with D tentatively TRBD1 (6 bases). This CDR3 has 15 residues. V shed 0 bases and J shed 3 bases, with 10 bases lying between them. Germline-derived CDR1 and CDR2 are SGHKS and YYEKEE (reference sequence). CDR3 sequence: CASSLAGAPNQPQHF. The CDR3 coding sequence is TGTGCCAGCAGCTTGGCAGGGGCACCCAATCAGCCCCAGCATTTT.

The genes are TRBV5-5 and TRBJ2-3; TRBD2 agrees at 7 bases. V lost 8 bases and J lost 1; bases outside the gene matches: 7. The CDR3 covers 14 residues. CDR1 is SGHKS, CDR2 YYEKEE, per germline (reference sequence). In DNA form, the CDR3 reads TGTGCCAGGACAGCGGGATGGCGCACAGATACGCAGTATTTT. This codes for CARTAGWRTDTQYF.

The V call is TRBV5-1, the J call TRBJ2-7; 8 nucleotides align to TRBD2. Losses at the gene ends were 2 bases for V and 4 bases for J; bases not matched to a gene: 8. CDR1 and CDR2 from the germline V gene are SGHRS and YFSETQ. The CDR3 covers 15 residues. The CDR3 spells CASSFSGGSQYEQYF. CDR3 sequence (DNA): TGCGCCAGCAGCTTCTCGGGAGGGAGTCAATACGAGCAGTACTTC.

The rearrangement uses TRBV6-6 and TRBJ2-7; 8 bases match TRBD1. Germline V gene lookup returns CDR1 MNHNY and CDR2 SVGAGI (reference sequence). The V and J ends lost 2 bases and 6 bases, in that order; junction bases with no gene match: 9. CDR3 size: 15 residues. The CDR3 loop reads CASSYGGQVIGEQYF. CDR3 sequence (DNA): TGTGCCAGCAGTTACGGGGGACAGGTTATTGGCGAGCAGTACTTC.

This chain joins TRBV28 and TRBJ1-1, with D unresolved. The germline gives CDR1 MDHEN, CDR2 SYDVKM. Deletions cut 6 bases from V and 4 bases from J, with 12 bases between. The CDR3 covers 13 residues. In DNA form, the CDR3 reads TGTGCCAGCAGGGACCCGGCGGGCACTGAAGCTTTCTTT. Translated: CASRDPAGTEAFF.

This clone was found once. Different DNA sequences within this sample yield the same CDR3. The chain employs TRBV5-1 and TRBJ1-4, with TRBD1 matching over 7 bases. The J segment lost 7 bases and the V segment lost 2 bases, leaving 5 bases of the junction unmatched. CDR1 and CDR2 from the germline V gene are SGHRS and YFSETQ. This CDR3 contains 14 residues. The CDR3 sequence is CASSLRQGGEKLFF. The CDR3 coding sequence is TGCGCCAGCAGCTTAAGACAGGGTGGTGAAAAACTGTTTTTT.

This chain links TRBV5-1 with TRBJ2-1; TRBD2 aligns across 10 bases. The CDR3 has 15 amino acids. The ends lost 3 bases at V and 8 bases at J; junction bases unmatched: 8. Germline V lookup: CDR1 SGHRS, CDR2 YFSETQ. CDR3 sequence (DNA): TGCGCCAGCAGCTCGCTAGCGGGAGTAAGAGATGAGCAGTTCTTC. Its protein is CASSSLAGVRDEQFF.

The chain uses TRBV19 and TRBJ2-5; 9 nucleotides match TRBD2. The CDR3 covers 13 residues. CDR1 is LNHDA, CDR2 SQIVND, per germline (reference sequence). V gave up 6 bases and J gave up 4 bases; unmatched junction bases: 3. The CDR3 nucleotides read TGTGCCAGTAGAGCGGGGGGCGGAGAGACCCAGTACTTC. Encoded protein: CASRAGGGETQYF.

This clone was observed a few times. The V gene is TRBV29-1, the J gene TRBJ1-2; 11 bases map to TRBD1. The CDR3 consists of 14 residues. Germline V gene data show CDR1 as SQVTM and CDR2 as ANQGSEA. J gave up 1 base and V 8 bases, and 6 bases lay outside the gene matches. DNA of the CDR3: TGCAGCACTACGGACAGGGGGCTTAACTATGGCTACACCTTC. It translates to CSTTDRGLNYGYTF.

The sample holds one count of this clone. The V gene is TRBV6-1, the J gene TRBJ1-2; no clear D. This CDR3 comprises 13 residues. Per the germline V gene, CDR1 is MNHNS and CDR2 is SASEGT. The V end was cut by 3 bases, the J end by 6 bases, with 11 bases between. CDR3 in DNA: TGTGCCAGCAGTGAGACCGGGAGGGATGGCTACACCTTC. This encodes CASSETGRDGYTF.

The V gene is TRBV2, the J gene TRBJ2-5; TRBD1 matches at 9 bases. This CDR3 contains 15 residues. Trimming took 7 bases from V and 2 from J; bases not matched to a gene: 8. Germline CDR1 reads SNHLY; CDR2 reads FYNNEI. The CDR3 nucleotides are TGTGCCAGCAATCAGGACAGGGGTTCTCAAGAGACCCAGTACTTC. Protein product: CASNQDRGSQETQYF.

This clone was observed a few times. The chain combines TRBV9 with TRBJ2-5, with a tentative D call TRBD2 (6 bases). The CDR3 consists of 13 residues. The V end was cut by 4 bases, the J end by 7 bases, with 14 bases between. CDR1 is SGDLS and CDR2 is YYNGEE in the germline V gene. The CDR3 is CASSTGTSGTQYF. In nucleotides, the CDR3 is TGTGCCAGCAGCACCGGGACTTCGGGGACCCAGTACTTC.

The V call is TRBV27, the J call TRBJ2-1; 8 bases fit TRBD2. The CDR3 contains 14 residues. Losses at the gene ends were 6 bases for V and 4 bases for J; bases not matched to a gene: 5. Germline CDR1 and CDR2: MNHEY and SMNVEV (reference sequence). The CDR3 nucleotides are TGTGCCAGCAGCCCGGGAGGGCCATACAATGAGCAGTTCTTC. Its translation: CASSPGGPYNEQFF.

This clone came up a few times. The CDR3 spells CASSIAGGPTQYF. DNA for the CDR3: TGTGCCAGCTCTATAGCGGGGGGGCCGACGCAGTATTTT. The chain uses TRBV2 and TRBJ2-3, with 11 positions matching TRBD2. The germline V gene has CDR1 SNHLY and CDR2 FYNNEI. This CDR3 has 13 amino acids. V lost 8 bases to trimming and J lost 9 bases; unmatched junction nucleotides: 7.

The V gene is TRBV2, the J gene TRBJ2-2, with TRBD2 matching over 10 bases. With 6 bases clipped from V and 5 bases from J, the junction kept 6 bases outside the gene matches. CDR1 is SNHLY and CDR2 is FYNNEI in the germline V gene. The CDR3 covers 15 residues. CDR3 nucleotide sequence: TGTGCCAGCAGAGCGGGGGGGCAAAGAACCGGGGAGCTGTTTTTT. This translates into CASRAGGQRTGELFF.

This chain uses TRBV27 with TRBJ1-6; tentative D call: TRBD1 (5 bases). The V and J ends lost 5 bases and 9 bases respectively, with 14 bases between them. The length of the CDR3 is 14 residues. The germline CDR1 and CDR2 sequences are MNHEY and SMNVEV (reference sequence). The CDR3 DNA follows: TGTGCCAGCAGTGATCCCAGGGTCCGTTCACCCCTCCACTTT. Protein product: CASSDPRVRSPLHF.

This chain links TRBV5-4 with TRBJ2-3; D is undetermined. Trimming removed 0 bases at V and 4 bases at J, with 9 bases between. Germline V gene data show CDR1 as SGHNT and CDR2 as YYREEE (reference sequence). The CDR3 runs 14 residues. The CDR3 DNA is TGTGCCAGCAGCTTGGGCGCGCGGCCAGATACGCAGTATTTT. Residues: CASSLGARPDTQYF.

The sample holds a few counts of this clone. This chain uses TRBV27 with TRBJ1-5, with 7 bases lining up with TRBD1. The ends lost 5 bases at V and 6 bases at J; junction bases unmatched: 7. The CDR3 is made up of 14 amino acids. Germline loops: CDR1 MNHEY, CDR2 SMNVEV (reference sequence). CDR3: CASSLGQKGQPQHF. The CDR3 nucleotides are TGTGCCAGCAGTCTGGGACAGAAAGGTCAGCCCCAGCATTTT.

This chain joins TRBV19 and TRBJ1-5; D call uncertain. V was cut by 8 bases and J by 7 bases, with 12 bases left in between. The CDR3 contains 12 residues. Germline V gives CDR1 LNHDA, CDR2 SQIVND (reference sequence). The CDR3 loop reads CASCAGGQPQHF. In DNA form, the CDR3 reads TGTGCCAGTTGCGCGGGCGGACAGCCCCAGCATTTT.

This clone has just one count. The chain is built from TRBV5-1 and TRBJ1-1, with 9 bases identical to TRBD1. V trimming: 8 bases; J trimming: 4 bases; junction bases outside the gene matches: 9. Germline V gene data show CDR1 as SGHRS and CDR2 as YFSETQ. The CDR3 extends over 14 amino acids. CDR3 DNA sequence: TGCGCCAGTGTTACGACAGGGGGGAGCACTGAAGCTTTCTTT. Its translation: CASVTTGGSTEAFF.